The 26 T cell receptor beta chains reported below all come from one sample, sequenced in a study of T cell responses to AZD1222 COVID-19 vaccine. Produced via immunoSEQ multiplex PCR; TCRdb's table is partial and in-frame only. This table holds 100,000 to 150,000 clones, less than 95% found once. This sample comprised peripheral blood, obtained on day 0 of AZD1222 vaccination. The receptors derive from an adult in good health.

The rearrangement links TRBV14 to TRBJ2-1; no clear D. This CDR3 has 16 amino acids. V lost 0 bases and J 3 bases, leaving 12 bases between the germline ends. Per the germline V gene, CDR1 is SGHDN and CDR2 is FVKESK. The CDR3 here is CASSQEGRIYYNEQFF. The CDR3 bases are TGTGCCAGCAGCCAAGAAGGCCGGATTTACTACAATGAGCAGTTCTTC.

The chain has TRBV6-1 and TRBJ2-3; possibly TRBD1 for D (5 bases). CDR1 MNHNS and CDR2 SASEGT come from the germline V gene. CDR3 length: 12 residues. V was shortened by 7 bases and J by 3 bases, with 8 bases between the two germline ends. As DNA, the CDR3 is TGTGCCAGCACCAGGGATACAGATACGCAGTATTTT. Protein: CASTRDTDTQYF.

The rearrangement links TRBV7-2 to TRBJ1-1, with TRBD1 matching over 8 bases. The length of the CDR3 is 15 residues. V trimming: 4 bases; J trimming: 7 bases; junction bases outside the gene matches: 11. The germline V gene has CDR1 SGHTA and CDR2 FQGNSA. The CDR3 nucleotides read TGTGCCAGCAGCTCCAGAACAGGGGGGTTGGTTGAAGCTTTCTTT. It codes for CASSSRTGGLVEAFF.

This clone was seen only once. This likely stems from a read error, as it lies one base from a far larger clone. The chain has TRBV7-8 and TRBJ2-5; no definite D call. Germline values: CDR1 SGHVS, CDR2 FQNEAQ. Trimming shortened V by 3 bases and J by 5 bases, and 4 bases separated the two germline ends. CDR3 length: 11 amino acids. CDR3 in amino acids: CASSFGETQYF. The CDR3 nucleotides read TGTGCCAGCAGCTTCGGGGAGACCCAGTACTTC.

With respect to this clone: Germline and junction disagree at one end, which may indicate a read error. The gene calls are TRBV3-1 (or the pseudogene TRBV3-2) and TRBJ1-2; no firm D call. Looked up from germline, CDR1 is LGHDT and CDR2 is YNNKEL (reference sequence). The CDR3 totals 13 residues. The CDR3 nucleotides are TGTGCCAGCGGCCACCCACAGACTTATGGCTACACCTTC. As protein: CASGHPQTYGYTF.

The V and J genes are TRBV12-3 or TRBV12-4 and TRBJ2-3, with D unresolved. The V gene lost 2 bases and the J gene lost 2 bases, with 5 bases spanning the gap. CDR3 length equals 13 residues. The CDR3 reads CASSLFPTDTQYF. The CDR3 DNA reads as TGTGCCAGCAGTTTATTCCCCACAGATACGCAGTATTTT.

J is TRBJ1-2 and V is TRBV2, with D hard to call. Looked up from germline, CDR1 is SNHLY and CDR2 is FYNNEI. V lost 6 bases, J lost 6 bases, and 11 bases lay in between. The CDR3 covers 12 residues. The CDR3 bases are TGTGCCAGCAGGCCCCAAGGGCATGGCTACACCTTC. Residues: CASRPQGHGYTF.

This sequence joins TRBV7-2 and TRBJ1-5; D ambiguous. This CDR3 comprises 11 residues. Germline lookup yields CDR1 SGHTA and CDR2 FQGNSA. Trimming left V 5 bases short and J 9 bases short, with 8 bases between. The CDR3 nucleotides read TGTGCCAGCAGCCTACAGCCGCCCCAGCATTTT. As protein: CASSLQPPQHF.

V is TRBV6-1 and J is TRBJ1-1; D possibly corresponds to TRBD1 (5 bases). Trimming stripped 2 bases from V and 7 bases from J, with 14 bases between. Germline V gene sequence: CDR1 MNHNS, CDR2 SASEGT. The CDR3 covers 14 residues. CDR3 nucleotides: TGTGCCAGCAGTGAAATCTTTAGGGGCGGTGAAGCTTTCTTT. Its protein is CASSEIFRGGEAFF.

The V gene is TRBV18, the J gene TRBJ1-6; no clear D gene. Germline CDR1 KGHSH, CDR2 LQKENI. Trimming cost V 1 base and J 6 bases, with 10 bases left between them. The CDR3 sequence is 15 residues long. The CDR3 loop is CASSPQETLNSPLHF. CDR3 coding DNA: TGTGCCAGCTCACCACAAGAGACACTTAATTCACCCCTCCACTTT.

The chain couples TRBV28 to TRBJ1-2; D perhaps matches TRBD1 (6 bases). CDR1 is MDHEN, CDR2 SYDVKM, per germline. V lost 2 bases to trimming and J lost 0 bases, with 7 bases between them. This CDR3 comprises 14 residues. The CDR3 nucleotides read TGTGCCAGCAGTTTAGGGGGGCCTAACTATGGCTACACCTTC. Translated: CASSLGGPNYGYTF.

This chain joins TRBV7-9 and TRBJ1-1; D is unresolved. The CDR3 runs 13 residues. V was cut by 3 bases and J by 0 bases, with 5 bases left in between. CDR1 and CDR2 from the germline V gene are SEHNR and FQNEAQ (reference sequence). CDR3 coding DNA: TGTGCCAGCAGCTTTCAGGTGAACACTGAAGCTTTCTTT. Protein sequence: CASSFQVNTEAFF.

The chain joins TRBV6-4 to TRBJ2-1, with 7 bases that match TRBD2. V was pared by 3 bases and J by 0 bases, with 2 bases of the junction left unmatched. The CDR3 covers 15 residues. Germline-derived CDR1 and CDR2 are MRHNA and SNTAGT. The CDR3 sequence is CASSEGGGSYNEQFF. CDR3 bases: TGTGCCAGCAGTGAAGGCGGGGGCTCCTACAATGAGCAGTTCTTC.

The chain uses TRBV7-2 and TRBJ2-7, with 7 bases aligning to TRBD1. V lost 0 bases, J lost 0 bases, and 8 bases stayed unmatched. CDR1 and CDR2 from the germline V gene are SGHTA and FQGNSA. CDR3 size: 17 residues. The CDR3 nucleotides read TGTGCCAGCAGCTTAGCGGCGGGCAGGGGGATCTCCTACGAGCAGTACTTC. This translates into CASSLAAGRGISYEQYF.

V usage is TRBV9 and J usage is TRBJ1-1, with 7 bases identical to TRBD1. Trimming removed 4 bases from V and 4 bases from J; junction bases left unmatched: 4. The CDR3 has 13 residues. Germline V CDR1 and CDR2: SGDLS, YYNGEE. The CDR3 DNA reads TGTGCCAGCAGCCAGGGGGGGAGCACTGAAGCTTTCTTT. This encodes CASSQGGSTEAFF.

The V call is TRBV9, the J call TRBJ2-1; TRBD1 matches 11 bases. Germline V gene data show CDR1 as SGDLS and CDR2 as YYNGEE. The ends lost 3 bases at V and 6 bases at J; junction bases unmatched: 2. The CDR3 sequence is 14 residues long. The chain's CDR3 is CASSGGTGGNEQFF. In DNA, the CDR3 is TGTGCCAGCAGCGGAGGGACAGGGGGCAATGAGCAGTTCTTC.

The J gene is TRBJ2-5, the V gene TRBV2; D might be TRBD1 (5 bases). V lost 1 base to trimming and J lost 6 bases, with 12 bases between them. The length of the CDR3 is 14 residues. Germline V gene lookup returns CDR1 SNHLY and CDR2 FYNNEI. CDR3 residues: CASSEGGMVQTQYF. The CDR3 DNA sequence: TGTGCCAGCAGTGAAGGGGGCATGGTCCAGACCCAGTACTTC.

The V gene is TRBV7-8, the J gene TRBJ2-2; TRBD2 matches at 12 bases. The V segment lost 4 bases and the J segment 3 bases; nucleotides outside the gene matches: 6. This CDR3 has 17 residues. Per the germline V gene, CDR1 is SGHVS and CDR2 is FQNEAQ. CDR3 DNA sequence: TGTGCCAGCAGCTCTTACGGACTAGCGGGGTACACCGGGGAGCTGTTTTTT. Protein sequence: CASSSYGLAGYTGELFF. The complete variable domain, with remaining parts taken from reference TRBV7-8 and TRBJ2-2, reads GAGVSQSPRYKVAKRGQDVALRCDPISGHVSLFWYQQALGQGPEFLTYFQNEAQLDKSGLPSDRFFAERPEGSVSTLKIQRTQQEDSAVYLCASSSYGLAGYTGELFFGEGSRLTVL.

The gene calls are TRBV27 and TRBJ2-3; 7 bases fit TRBD2. Germline CDR1 is MNHEY and CDR2 is SMNVEV (reference sequence). J lost 2 bases, V lost 0 bases, and 2 bases had no gene match. The CDR3 contains 15 residues. The CDR3 sequence: CASSLSGRDTDTQYF. CDR3 nucleotide sequence: TGTGCCAGCAGTTTATCGGGGAGGGACACAGATACGCAGTATTTT.

The V and J genes are TRBV27 and TRBJ2-1; 9 nucleotides match TRBD2. This CDR3 region has 17 residues. Per the germline V gene, CDR1 is MNHEY and CDR2 is SMNVEV (reference sequence). The trim removed 7 bases at V and 0 bases at J, leaving 10 bases unmatched. The CDR3 region is CASNHRGSGSSYNEQFF. The CDR3 DNA reads TGTGCCAGCAACCACCGTGGTAGCGGGAGCTCCTACAATGAGCAGTTCTTC.

The CDR3 spells CASSLRDRRGVGYTF. CDR3 in DNA: TGTGCCAGCAGTCTAAGGGACAGGAGGGGCGTTGGCTACACCTTC. The chain combines TRBV6-5 with TRBJ1-2; 8 bases fit TRBD1. The CDR3 consists of 15 residues. Germline-derived CDR1 and CDR2 are MNHEY and SVGAGI. The V gene end was trimmed by 5 bases and the J gene end by 7 bases; junction bases not matched to a gene: 12.

This sequence joins TRBV3-1 (or the pseudogene TRBV3-2) and TRBJ1-1; weak D call: TRBD1 (6 bases). Looked up from germline, CDR1 is LGHDT and CDR2 is YNNKEL (reference sequence). The CDR3 contains 15 residues. Trimming pared 4 bases from V and 5 bases from J, leaving 17 bases between. The CDR3 sequence is CASSPGGGGETEAFF. In nucleotides, the CDR3 is TGTGCCAGCAGCCCTGGAGGGGGTGGAGAAACTGAAGCTTTCTTT.

The chain carries TRBV30 and TRBJ1-1; tentative D call: TRBD1 (5 bases). Germline values: CDR1 GTSNPN, CDR2 SVGIG (reference sequence). Trimming shortened V by 8 bases and J by 5 bases, and 21 bases separated the two germline ends. CDR3 length equals 14 residues. CDR3 region: CARTAGVGTTEAFF. Written as DNA, the CDR3 is TGTGCCAGAACCGCGGGGGTAGGAACAACTGAAGCTTTCTTT.

The gene calls are TRBV7-2 and TRBJ2-1; D gene uncertain. With 1 base removed from V and 9 bases from J, the gap between germline ends came to 7 bases. Germline CDR1 is SGHTA and CDR2 is FQGNSA. This CDR3 has 12 amino acids. CDR3 sequence reads: CASSLVAFEQFF. CDR3 sequence (DNA): TGTGCCAGCAGCTTAGTAGCTTTTGAGCAGTTCTTC.

The chain couples TRBV2 to TRBJ2-1; the D gene is possibly TRBD1 (6 bases). Trimming removed 10 bases at V and 1 base at J, with 11 bases between. The CDR3 sequence is 13 residues long. Germline CDR1 reads SNHLY; CDR2 reads FYNNEI. The CDR3: CAIQGGSYNEQFF. Here the CDR3 DNA reads TGTGCCATACAGGGTGGGTCCTACAATGAGCAGTTCTTC.

V usage is TRBV5-8 and J usage is TRBJ2-3, with a possible D match to TRBD2 (6 bases). The CDR3 runs 15 residues. Trimming stripped 4 bases from V and 2 bases from J, with 14 bases between. In germline, CDR1 is SGHTS, CDR2 YDEGEE. The CDR3 is CASSTGLRDTDTQYF. CDR3 coding DNA: TGTGCCAGCAGCACGGGACTCCGAGACACAGATACGCAGTATTTT.